The present entry profiles one T cell receptor beta chain with its context. Antigen unknown. These data come from a study of regulatory T cells in long-lasting Graves disease. Regarding time point: newly diagnosed GD, antithyroid drugs for less than 3 months. There was RNA extracted from PBMCs, and the TCR library was made from it. American Thyroid Association guidelines served as the basis for diagnosing Graves' disease. Findings of the study overall: TRBV28, TRBJ1-2 and TRBJ2-5 were favored in persistent disease.

With iRepertoire HTBI primers and Arm-PCR of CDR3 regions, TCR beta libraries were built. TCRdb re-called the multiplex PCR reads through MiXCR, storing one row per CDR3 protein. Among around 450,000 distinct CDR3 sequences listed, about 15% were seen once. The CDR3 has 14 amino acids. Germline CDR1 SGHNT, CDR2 YENEEA. Trimming took 3 bases from V and 6 from J, leaving 14 bases between them. In addition, the sample was reused for a study of T cells in Graves' hyperthyroidism and ophthalmopathy. In that study: Graves' hyperthyroidism qualified as stable when ophthalmopathy did not progress within 18 months. The TCR CDR3 first-round RT-PCR relied on the HTBI primer set.

Sequencing used peripheral blood mononuclear cells (PBMCs), obtained at new diagnosis, from a patient treated with antithyroid drugs. The source of this sequence is a woman aged 25 to 39 with Graves disease. This sequence joins TRBV11-3 and TRBJ2-5; the D is unclear. The CDR3 sequence is CASSFIALSQTQYF. CDR3 nucleotides: TGTGCCAGCAGCTTCATCGCGCTTTCACAGACCCAGTACTTC.